This entry features one T cell receptor beta chain sequence. Its matching antigen is unknown. The sample comes from a study of CXCR3-negative and CXCR3-positive naive CD8 T cells. Study-wide results and caveats: CXCR3 expression partially decreased after cryopreservation; most assays used fresh PBMCs. Memory CD8+ cells showed much lower diversity, while both naive subsets displayed comparably high diversity.

Germline V gene sequence: CDR1 MNHNY, CDR2 SVGAGI (reference sequence). The CDR3 is made up of 16 amino acids. The TRB libraries of cDNA were built by UMI-labeled 5' RACE. TCRdb reworked the 5' RACE reads into one entry per CDR3 protein, no DNA. The sample totals about 48,000 distinct CDR3 sequences. The TCR comes from a human donor in good health. Some clones in this sample may be carry-over from other donors' samples. What was sequenced was memory CD8+ T cells from blood. V is TRBV6-6 and J is TRBJ2-3; TCRdb designates TRBD2, a call that cannot be tested without DNA. The CDR3 loop reads CASSYQKRENTDTQYF.